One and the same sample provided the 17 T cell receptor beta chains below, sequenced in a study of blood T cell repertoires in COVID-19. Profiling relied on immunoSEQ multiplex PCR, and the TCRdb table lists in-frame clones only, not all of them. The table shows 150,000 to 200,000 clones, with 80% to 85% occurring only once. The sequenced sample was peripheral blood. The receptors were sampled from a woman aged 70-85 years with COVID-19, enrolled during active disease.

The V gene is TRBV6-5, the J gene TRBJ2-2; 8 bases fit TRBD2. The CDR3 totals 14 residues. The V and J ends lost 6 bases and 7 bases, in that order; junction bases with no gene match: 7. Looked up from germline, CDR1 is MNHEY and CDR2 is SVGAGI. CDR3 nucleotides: TGTGCCAGCAGCCATATCGCGGGAGGCGGGGAGCTGTTTTTT. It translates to CASSHIAGGGELFF.

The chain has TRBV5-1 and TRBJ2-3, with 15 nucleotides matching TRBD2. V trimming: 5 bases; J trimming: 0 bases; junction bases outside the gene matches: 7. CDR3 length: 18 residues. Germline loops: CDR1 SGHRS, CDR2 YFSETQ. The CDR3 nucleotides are TGCGCCAGCAGGCTGGGACTAGCGGGAGGTGGGAGCACAGATACGCAGTATTTT. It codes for CASRLGLAGGGSTDTQYF. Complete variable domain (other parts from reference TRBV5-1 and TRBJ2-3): KAGVTQTPRYLIKTRGQQVTLSCSPISGHRSVSWYQQTPGQGLQFLFEYFSETQRNKGNFPGRFSGRQFSNSRSEMNVSTLELGDSALYLCASRLGLAGGGSTDTQYFGPGTRLTVL.

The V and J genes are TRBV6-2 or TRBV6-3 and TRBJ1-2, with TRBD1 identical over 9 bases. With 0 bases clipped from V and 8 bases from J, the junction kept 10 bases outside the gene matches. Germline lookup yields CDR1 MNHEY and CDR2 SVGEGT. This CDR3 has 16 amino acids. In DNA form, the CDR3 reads TGTGCCAGCAGTTACTCGGGTACCGGGACAGGGAACGGCTACACCTTC. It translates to CASSYSGTGTGNGYTF.

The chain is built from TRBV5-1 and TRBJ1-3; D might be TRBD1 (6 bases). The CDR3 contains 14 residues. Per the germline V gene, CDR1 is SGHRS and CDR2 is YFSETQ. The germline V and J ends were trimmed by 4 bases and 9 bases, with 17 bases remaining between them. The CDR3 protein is CASSHTGPSSTIYF. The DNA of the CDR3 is TGCGCCAGCAGCCACACAGGGCCCTCCAGCACCATATATTTT.

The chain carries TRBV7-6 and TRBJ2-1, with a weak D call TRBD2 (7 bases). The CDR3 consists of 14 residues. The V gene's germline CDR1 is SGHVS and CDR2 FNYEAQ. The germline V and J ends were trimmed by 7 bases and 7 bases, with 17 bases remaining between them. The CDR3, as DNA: TGTGCCAGCACTGGGGGGGCCATCGAGAATGAGCAGTTCTTC. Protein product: CASTGGAIENEQFF.

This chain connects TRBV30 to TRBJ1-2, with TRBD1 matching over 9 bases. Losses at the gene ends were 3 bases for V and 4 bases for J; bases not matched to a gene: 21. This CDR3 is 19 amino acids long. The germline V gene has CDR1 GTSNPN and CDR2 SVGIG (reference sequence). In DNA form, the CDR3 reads TGTGCCTGGAGCCATATCGGGGTGGACAGGGGACAGAGAGGCTATGGCTACACCTTC. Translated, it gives CAWSHIGVDRGQRGYGYTF. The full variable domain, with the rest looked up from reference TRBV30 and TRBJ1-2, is SQTIHQWPATLVQPVGSPLSLECTVEGTSNPNLYWYRQAAGRGLQLLFYSVGIGQISSEVPQNLSASRPQDRQFILSSKKLLLSDSGFYLCAWSHIGVDRGQRGYGYTFGSGTRLTVV.

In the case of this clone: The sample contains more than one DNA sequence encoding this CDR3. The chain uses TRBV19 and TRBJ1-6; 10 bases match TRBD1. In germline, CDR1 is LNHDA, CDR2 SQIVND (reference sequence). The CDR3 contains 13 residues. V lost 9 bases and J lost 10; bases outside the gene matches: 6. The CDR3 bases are TGTGCCAGCCGGGACAGGGGAGGATCACCCCTCCACTTT. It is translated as CASRDRGGSPLHF.

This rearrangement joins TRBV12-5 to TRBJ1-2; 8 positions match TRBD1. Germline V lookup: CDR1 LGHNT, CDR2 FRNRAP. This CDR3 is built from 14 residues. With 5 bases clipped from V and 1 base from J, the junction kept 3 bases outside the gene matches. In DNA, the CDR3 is TGTGCTAGTGGTCTTGGACAGGGTAACTATGGCTACACCTTC. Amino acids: CASGLGQGNYGYTF.

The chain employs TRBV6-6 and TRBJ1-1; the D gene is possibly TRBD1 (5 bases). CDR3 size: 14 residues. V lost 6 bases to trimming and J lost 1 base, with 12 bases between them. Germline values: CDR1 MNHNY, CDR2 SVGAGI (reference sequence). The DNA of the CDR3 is TGTGCCAGCAGCTCGCGACAGCGGAACACTGAAGCTTTCTTT. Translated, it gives CASSSRQRNTEAFF.

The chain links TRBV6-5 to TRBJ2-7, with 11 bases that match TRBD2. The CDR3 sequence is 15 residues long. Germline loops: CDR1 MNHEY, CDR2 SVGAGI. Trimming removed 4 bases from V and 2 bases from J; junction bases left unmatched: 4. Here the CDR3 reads CASSSVAGGPYEQYF. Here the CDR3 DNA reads TGTGCCAGCAGTTCAGTAGCGGGAGGGCCCTACGAGCAGTACTTC.

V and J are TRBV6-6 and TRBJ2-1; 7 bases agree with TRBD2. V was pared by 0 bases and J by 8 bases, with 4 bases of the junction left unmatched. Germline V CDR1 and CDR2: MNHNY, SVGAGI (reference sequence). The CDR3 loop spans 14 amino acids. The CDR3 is CASSYSQRGDEQFF. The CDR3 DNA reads TGTGCCAGCAGTTACTCTCAGCGGGGAGATGAGCAGTTCTTC.

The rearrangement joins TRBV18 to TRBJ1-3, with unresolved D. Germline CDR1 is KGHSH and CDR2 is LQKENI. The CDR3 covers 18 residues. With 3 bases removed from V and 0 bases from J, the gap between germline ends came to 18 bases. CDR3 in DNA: TGTGCCAGCTCACCCACCCGCGGGGATTACCTCTCTGGAAACACCATATATTTT. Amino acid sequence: CASSPTRGDYLSGNTIYF. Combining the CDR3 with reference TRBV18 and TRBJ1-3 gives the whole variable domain NAGVMQNPRHLVRRRGQEARLRCSPMKGHSHVYWYRQLPEEGLKFMVYLQKENIIDESGMPKERFSAEFPKEGPSILRIQQVVRGDSAAYFCASSPTRGDYLSGNTIYFGEGSWLTVV.

The CDR3 nucleotides read TGTGCCAGCAGTCTTCGTGGCGGACTGTTCACAGATACGCAGTATTTT. It is translated as CASSLRGGLFTDTQYF. The V gene is TRBV28, the J gene TRBJ2-3, with D perhaps matching TRBD2 (5 bases). V was pared by 5 bases and J by 2 bases, with 17 bases between. Per the germline V gene, CDR1 is MDHEN and CDR2 is SYDVKM. This CDR3 has 16 amino acids.

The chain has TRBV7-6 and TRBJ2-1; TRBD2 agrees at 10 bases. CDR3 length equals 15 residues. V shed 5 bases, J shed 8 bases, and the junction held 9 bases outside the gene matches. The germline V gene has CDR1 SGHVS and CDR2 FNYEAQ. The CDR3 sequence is CASSQEASGSHEQFF. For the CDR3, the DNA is TGTGCCAGCAGCCAAGAGGCTAGCGGGAGCCATGAGCAGTTCTTC.

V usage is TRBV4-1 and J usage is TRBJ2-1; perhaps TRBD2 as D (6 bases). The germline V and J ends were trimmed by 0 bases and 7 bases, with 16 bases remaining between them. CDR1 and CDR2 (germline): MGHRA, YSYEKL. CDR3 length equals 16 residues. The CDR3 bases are TGCGCCAGCAGCCAAGAACCGGACTACCCTCCGAATGAGCAGTTCTTC. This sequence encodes CASSQEPDYPPNEQFF.

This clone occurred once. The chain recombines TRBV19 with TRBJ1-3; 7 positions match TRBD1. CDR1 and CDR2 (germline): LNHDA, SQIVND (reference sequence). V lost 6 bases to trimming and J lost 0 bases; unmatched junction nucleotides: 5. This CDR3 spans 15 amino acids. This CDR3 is CASRLTGNSGNTIYF. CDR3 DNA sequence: TGTGCCAGTAGACTGACAGGGAACTCTGGAAACACCATATATTTT.

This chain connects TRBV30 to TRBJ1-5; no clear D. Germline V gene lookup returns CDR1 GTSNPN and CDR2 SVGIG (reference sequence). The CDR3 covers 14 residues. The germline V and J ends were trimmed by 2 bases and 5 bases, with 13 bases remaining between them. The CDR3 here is CAWSNSLQDQPQHF. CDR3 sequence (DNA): TGTGCCTGGAGTAACAGCCTCCAGGATCAGCCCCAGCATTTT.